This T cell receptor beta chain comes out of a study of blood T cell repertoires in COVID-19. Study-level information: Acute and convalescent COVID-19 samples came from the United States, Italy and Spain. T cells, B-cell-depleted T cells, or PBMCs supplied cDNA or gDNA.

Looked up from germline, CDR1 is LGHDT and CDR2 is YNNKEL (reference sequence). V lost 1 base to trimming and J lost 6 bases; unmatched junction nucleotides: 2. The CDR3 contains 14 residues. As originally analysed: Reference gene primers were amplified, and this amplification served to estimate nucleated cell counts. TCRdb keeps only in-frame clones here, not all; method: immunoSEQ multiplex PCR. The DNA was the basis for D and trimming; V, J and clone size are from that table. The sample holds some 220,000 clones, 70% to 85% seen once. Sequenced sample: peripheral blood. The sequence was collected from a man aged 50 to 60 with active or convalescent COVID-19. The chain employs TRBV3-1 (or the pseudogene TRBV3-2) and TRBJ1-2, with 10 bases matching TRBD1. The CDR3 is CASSQGQGADGYTF. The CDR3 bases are TGTGCCAGCAGCCAAGGACAGGGGGCAGATGGCTACACCTTC.